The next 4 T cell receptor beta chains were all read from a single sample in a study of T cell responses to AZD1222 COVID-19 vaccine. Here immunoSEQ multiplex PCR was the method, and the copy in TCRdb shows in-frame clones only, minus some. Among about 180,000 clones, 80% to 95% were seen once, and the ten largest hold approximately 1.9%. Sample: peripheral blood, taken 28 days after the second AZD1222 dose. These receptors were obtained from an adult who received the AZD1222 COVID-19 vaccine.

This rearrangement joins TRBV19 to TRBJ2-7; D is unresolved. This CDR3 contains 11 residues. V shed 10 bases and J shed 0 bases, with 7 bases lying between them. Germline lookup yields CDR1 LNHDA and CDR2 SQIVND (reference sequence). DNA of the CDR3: TGTGCCACGGCTAGCTCCTACGAGCAGTACTTC. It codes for CATASSYEQYF.

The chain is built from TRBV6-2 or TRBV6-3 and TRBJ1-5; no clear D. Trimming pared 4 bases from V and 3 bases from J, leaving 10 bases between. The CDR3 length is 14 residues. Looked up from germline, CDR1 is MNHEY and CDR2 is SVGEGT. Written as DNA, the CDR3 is TGTGCCAGCAGTTTTGCAGAATTCAATCAGCCCCAGCATTTT. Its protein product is CASSFAEFNQPQHF.

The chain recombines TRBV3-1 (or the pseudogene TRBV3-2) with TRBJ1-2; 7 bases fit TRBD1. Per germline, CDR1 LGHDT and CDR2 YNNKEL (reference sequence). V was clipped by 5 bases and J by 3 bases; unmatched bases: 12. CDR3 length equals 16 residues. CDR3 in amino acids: CASSLYDRDAHYGYTF. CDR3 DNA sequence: TGTGCCAGCAGCTTATACGACAGGGACGCGCACTATGGCTACACCTTC.

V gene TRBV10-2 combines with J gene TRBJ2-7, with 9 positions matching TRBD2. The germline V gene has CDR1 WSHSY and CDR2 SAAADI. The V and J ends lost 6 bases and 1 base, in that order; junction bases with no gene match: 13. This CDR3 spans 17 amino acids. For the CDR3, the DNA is TGCGCCAGCAGCGGAGGGTGGGCTAGCGGGAAATCCTACGAGCAGTACTTC. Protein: CASSGGWASGKSYEQYF.